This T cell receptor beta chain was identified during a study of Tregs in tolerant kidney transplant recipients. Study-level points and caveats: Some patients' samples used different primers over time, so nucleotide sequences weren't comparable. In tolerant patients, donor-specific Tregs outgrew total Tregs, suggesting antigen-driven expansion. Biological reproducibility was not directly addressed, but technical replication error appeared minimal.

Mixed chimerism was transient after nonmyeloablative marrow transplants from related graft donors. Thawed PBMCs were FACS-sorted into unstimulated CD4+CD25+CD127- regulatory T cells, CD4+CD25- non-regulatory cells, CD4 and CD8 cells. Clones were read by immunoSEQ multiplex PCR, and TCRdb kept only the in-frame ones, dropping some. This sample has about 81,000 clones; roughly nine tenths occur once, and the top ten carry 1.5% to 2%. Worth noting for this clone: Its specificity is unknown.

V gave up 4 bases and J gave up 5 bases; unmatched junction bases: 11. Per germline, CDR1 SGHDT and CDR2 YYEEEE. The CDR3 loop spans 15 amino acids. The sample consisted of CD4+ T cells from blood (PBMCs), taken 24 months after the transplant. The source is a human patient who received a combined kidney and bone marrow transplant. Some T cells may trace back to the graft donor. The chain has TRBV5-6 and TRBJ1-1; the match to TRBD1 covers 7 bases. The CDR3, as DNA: TGTGCCAGCAGCACGACTTACAGGGGAGGAACTGAAGCTTTCTTT. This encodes CASSTTYRGGTEAFF.